This T cell receptor (beta chain) was profiled in a study of CD8 T cells in Susac syndrome. Study conclusions and caveats: It was acknowledged by the study that relatively few individuals were included in its TCR sequencing and HLA analysis.

The RNA, about 0.45 to 1 ug, was put through reverse transcription using random hexamers. The immunoSEQ assay covered 54 Vbeta and 13 Jbeta segments for CDR3. Each CDR3 protein gets one entry after TCRdb re-called the immunoSEQ multiplex PCR reads with MiXCR. This table holds approximately 220,000 distinct CDR3 sequences, roughly 94% found once. A remark on this clonotype: The antigen is unknown.

The CDR3 has 12 amino acids. Germline V gene sequence: CDR1 SQVTM, CDR2 ANQGSEA. Trimming pared 0 bases from V and 4 bases from J, leaving 6 bases between. From blood CD8+ and CD4+ T cells, TCR beta sequences were generated. The study used treatment-naive patients who had stable or active relapsing-remitting disease as multiple sclerosis controls. This clonotype was obtained from a human donor with multiple sclerosis. This sequence joins TRBV29-1 and TRBJ1-2, with D unresolved. The sequencing input was CD4+ T cells from PBMCs. CDR3 bases: TGCAGCGTTGAAGACTGGGCCTATGGCTACACCTTC. Translation gives CSVEDWAYGYTF.